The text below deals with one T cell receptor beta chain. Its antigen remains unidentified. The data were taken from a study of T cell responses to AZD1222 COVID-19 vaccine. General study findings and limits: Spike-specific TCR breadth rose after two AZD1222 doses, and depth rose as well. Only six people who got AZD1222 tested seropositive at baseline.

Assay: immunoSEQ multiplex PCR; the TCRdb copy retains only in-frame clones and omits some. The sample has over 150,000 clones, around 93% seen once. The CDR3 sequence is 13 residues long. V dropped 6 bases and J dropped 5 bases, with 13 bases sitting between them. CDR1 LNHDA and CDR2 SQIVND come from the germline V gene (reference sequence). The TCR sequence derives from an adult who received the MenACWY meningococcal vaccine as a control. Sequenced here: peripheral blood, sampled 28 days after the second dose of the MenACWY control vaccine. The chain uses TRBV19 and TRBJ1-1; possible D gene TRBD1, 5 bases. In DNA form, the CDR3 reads TGTGCCAGTAGCGATATTGGGGGGACTGAAGCTTTCTTT. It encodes CASSDIGGTEAFF. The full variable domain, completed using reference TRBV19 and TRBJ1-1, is DGGITQSPKYLFRKEGQNVTLSCEQNLNHDAMYWYRQDPGQGLRLIYYSQIVNDFQKGDIAEGYSVSREKKESFPLTVTSAQKNPTAFYLCASSDIGGTEAFFGQGTRLTVV.